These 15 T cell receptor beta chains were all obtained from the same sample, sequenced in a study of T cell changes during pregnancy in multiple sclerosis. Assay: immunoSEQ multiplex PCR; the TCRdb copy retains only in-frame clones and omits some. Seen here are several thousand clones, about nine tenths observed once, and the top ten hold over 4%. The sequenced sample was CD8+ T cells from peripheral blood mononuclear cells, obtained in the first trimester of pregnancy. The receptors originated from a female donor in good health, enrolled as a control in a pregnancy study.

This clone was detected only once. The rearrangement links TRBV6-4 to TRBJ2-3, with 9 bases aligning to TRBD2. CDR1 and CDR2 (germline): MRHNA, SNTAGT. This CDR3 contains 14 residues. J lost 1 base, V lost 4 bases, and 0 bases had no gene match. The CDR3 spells CASSGTSGTDTQYF. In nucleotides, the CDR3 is TGTGCCAGCAGTGGGACTAGCGGCACAGATACGCAGTATTTT.

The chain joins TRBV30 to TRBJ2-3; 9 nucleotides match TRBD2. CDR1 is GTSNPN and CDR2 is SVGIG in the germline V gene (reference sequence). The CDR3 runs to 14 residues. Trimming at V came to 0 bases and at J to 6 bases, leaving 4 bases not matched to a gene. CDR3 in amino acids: CAWSVAGGLDTQYF. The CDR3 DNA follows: TGTGCCTGGAGTGTCGCGGGGGGGCTGGATACGCAGTATTTT.

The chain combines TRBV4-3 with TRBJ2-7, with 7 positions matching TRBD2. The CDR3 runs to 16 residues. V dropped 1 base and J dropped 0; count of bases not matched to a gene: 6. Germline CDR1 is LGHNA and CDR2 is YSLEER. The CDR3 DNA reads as TGCGCCAGCAGCCAAGGGCTTGGCGGGAGCTCCTACGAGCAGTACTTC. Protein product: CASSQGLGGSSYEQYF.

Here the CDR3 reads CASSDRSGSGYNEQFF. CDR3 nucleotides: TGTGCCAGCAGTGACCGAAGCGGGAGTGGCTACAATGAGCAGTTCTTC. The rearrangement uses TRBV6-4 and TRBJ2-1, with 8 bases that match TRBD2. The CDR3 consists of 16 residues. J was trimmed by 3 bases and V by 2 bases; bases with no gene match: 6. Germline lookup yields CDR1 MRHNA and CDR2 SNTAGT.

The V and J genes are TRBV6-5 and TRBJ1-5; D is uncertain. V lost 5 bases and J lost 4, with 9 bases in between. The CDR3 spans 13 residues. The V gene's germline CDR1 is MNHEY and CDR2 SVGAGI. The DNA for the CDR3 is TGTGCCAGCAGTCCTAACTTGAATCAGCCCCAGCATTTT. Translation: CASSPNLNQPQHF.

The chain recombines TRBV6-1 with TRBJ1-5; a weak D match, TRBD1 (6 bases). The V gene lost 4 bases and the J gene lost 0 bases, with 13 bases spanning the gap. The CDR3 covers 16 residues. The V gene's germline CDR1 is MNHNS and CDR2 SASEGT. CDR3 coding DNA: TGTGCCAGCAGTGGACAGGAGAATTATAGCAATCAGCCCCAGCATTTT. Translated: CASSGQENYSNQPQHF.

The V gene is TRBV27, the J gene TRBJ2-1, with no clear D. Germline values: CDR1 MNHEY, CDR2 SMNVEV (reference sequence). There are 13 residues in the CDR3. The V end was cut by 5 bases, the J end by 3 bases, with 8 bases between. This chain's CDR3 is CASSALSYNEQFF. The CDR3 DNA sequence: TGTGCCAGCAGTGCCCTCAGCTACAATGAGCAGTTCTTC.

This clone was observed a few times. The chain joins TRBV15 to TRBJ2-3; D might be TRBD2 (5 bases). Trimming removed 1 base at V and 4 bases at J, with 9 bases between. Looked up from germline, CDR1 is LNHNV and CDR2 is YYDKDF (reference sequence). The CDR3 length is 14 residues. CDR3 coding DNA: TGTGCCACCAGCAGAGTTCGGGAATCAGATACGCAGTATTTT. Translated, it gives CATSRVRESDTQYF.

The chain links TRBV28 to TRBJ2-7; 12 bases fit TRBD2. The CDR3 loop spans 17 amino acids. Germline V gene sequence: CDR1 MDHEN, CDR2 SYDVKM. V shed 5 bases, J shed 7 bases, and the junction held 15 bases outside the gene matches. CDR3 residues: CASSPPKLAGGSGEQYF. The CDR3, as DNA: TGTGCCAGCAGTCCCCCCAAACTAGCGGGAGGATCGGGAGAGCAGTACTTC.

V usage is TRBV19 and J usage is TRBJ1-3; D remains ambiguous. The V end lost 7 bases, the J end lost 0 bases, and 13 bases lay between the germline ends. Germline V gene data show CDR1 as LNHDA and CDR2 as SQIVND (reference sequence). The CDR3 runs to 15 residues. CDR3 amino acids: CASKMSGNSGNTIYF. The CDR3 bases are TGTGCCAGTAAGATGTCGGGAAACTCTGGAAACACCATATATTTT.

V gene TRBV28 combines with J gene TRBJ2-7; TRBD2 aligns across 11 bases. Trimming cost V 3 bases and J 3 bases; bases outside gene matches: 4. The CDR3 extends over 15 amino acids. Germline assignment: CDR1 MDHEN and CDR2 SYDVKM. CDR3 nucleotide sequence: TGTGCCAGCAGTTTCACTAGCGGGGGCTTCTACGAGCAGTACTTC. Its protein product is CASSFTSGGFYEQYF. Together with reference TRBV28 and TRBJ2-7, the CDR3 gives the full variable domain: DVKVTQSSRYLVKRTGEKVFLECVQDMDHENMFWYRQDPGLGLRLIYFSYDVKMKEKGDIPEGYSVSREKKERFSLILESASTNQTSMYLCASSFTSGGFYEQYFGPGTRLTVT.

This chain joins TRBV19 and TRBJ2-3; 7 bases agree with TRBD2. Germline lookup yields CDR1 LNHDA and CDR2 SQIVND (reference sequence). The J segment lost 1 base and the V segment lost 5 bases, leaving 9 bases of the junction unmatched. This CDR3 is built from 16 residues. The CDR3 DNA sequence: TGTGCCAGTAGTGCCAGACTAGCTCAGGGCACAGATACGCAGTATTTT. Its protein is CASSARLAQGTDTQYF.

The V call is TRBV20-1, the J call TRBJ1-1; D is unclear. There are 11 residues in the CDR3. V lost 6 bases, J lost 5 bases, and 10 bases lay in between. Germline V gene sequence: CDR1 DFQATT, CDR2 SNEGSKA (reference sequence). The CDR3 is CSAELKTEAFF. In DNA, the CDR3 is TGCAGTGCCGAGCTAAAAACTGAAGCTTTCTTT.

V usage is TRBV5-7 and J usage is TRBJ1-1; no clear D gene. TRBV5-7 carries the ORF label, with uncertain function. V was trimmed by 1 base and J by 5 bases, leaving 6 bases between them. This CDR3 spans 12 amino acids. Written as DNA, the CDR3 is TGTGCCAGCAGCTTGTTTGTAACTGAAGCTTTCTTT. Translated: CASSLFVTEAFF.

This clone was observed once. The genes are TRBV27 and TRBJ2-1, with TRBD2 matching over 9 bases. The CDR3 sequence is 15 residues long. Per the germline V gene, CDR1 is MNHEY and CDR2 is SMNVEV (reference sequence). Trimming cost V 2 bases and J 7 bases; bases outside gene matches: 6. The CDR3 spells CASSLISGSYNEQFF. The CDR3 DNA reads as TGTGCCAGCAGTTTAATTAGCGGGAGTTATAATGAGCAGTTCTTC.